The rows below give T cell receptor beta chains drawn from one sample of a study of blood T cell repertoires in COVID-19. Here immunoSEQ multiplex PCR was the method, and the copy in TCRdb shows in-frame clones only, minus some. The table lists a few hundred thousand clones, approximately 78% of them singletons. The sequenced sample consisted of PBMCs or T cells enriched from blood (not recorded which). The receptors originated from a man aged 35 to 55 who had recovered from COVID-19. Each CDR3 is given with its conserved first and last residue. The order of the fields is D gene, J gene, V gene, clone size, CDR3 protein, CDR3 DNA. A D gene is named only where the DNA matches it firmly. Size tells how often a clone was seen (once, few, many) or the class of an expanded clone, and some rows leave it out.

TRBD1 | TRBJ1-6 | TRBV19 | NA | CASSFWDRGNSPLHF | TGTGCCAGTAGTTTCTGGGACAGGGGAAATTCACCCCTCCACTTT
TRBD1 | TRBJ1-5 | TRBV11-2 | NA | CASSYGQGRDQPQHF | TGTGCCAGCAGCTACGGACAGGGACGGGATCAGCCCCAGCATTTT
TRBD2 | TRBJ2-1 | TRBV5-1 | few | CASSLSTSGGSGNEQFF | TGCGCCAGCAGCTTGTCGACTAGCGGGGGGAGTGGAAATGAGCAGTTCTTC
NA | TRBJ2-7 | TRBV27 | NA | CASSPAQTFYEQYF | TGTGCCAGCAGTCCTGCCCAGACTTTCTACGAGCAGTACTTC
TRBD1 | TRBJ2-2 | TRBV24-1 | once | CATSDPPRGGELFF | TGTGCCACCAGTGACCCTCCCAGGGGGGGGGAGCTGTTTTTT
NA | TRBJ1-2 | TRBV5-1 | NA | CASSSEGNYGYTF | TGCGCCAGCAGCTCCGAGGGAAACTATGGCTACACCTTC
NA | TRBJ2-2 | TRBV5-1 | few | CASSPKAAMNTGELFF | TGCGCCAGCAGCCCGAAAGCGGCCATGAACACCGGGGAGCTGTTTTTT
TRBD1 | TRBJ1-1 | TRBV3-1/TRBV3-2 | NA | CASSQPGTGGPEAFF | TGTGCCAGCAGCCAACCAGGGACAGGGGGCCCTGAAGCTTTCTTT
NA | TRBJ1-1 | TRBV5-4 | NA | CAIITGSHLLNTEAFF | TGTGCCATCATAACAGGTTCCCACTTACTGAACACTGAAGCTTTCTTT
NA | TRBJ2-2 | TRBV18 | NA | CASSPLNQQGTGELFF | TGTGCCAGCTCACCACTAAACCAACAGGGCACCGGGGAGCTGTTTTTT
NA | TRBJ1-2 | TRBV6-1 | few | CASSESGRGGYGYTF | TGTGCCAGCAGTGAATCCGGGAGGGGGGGCTATGGCTACACCTTC